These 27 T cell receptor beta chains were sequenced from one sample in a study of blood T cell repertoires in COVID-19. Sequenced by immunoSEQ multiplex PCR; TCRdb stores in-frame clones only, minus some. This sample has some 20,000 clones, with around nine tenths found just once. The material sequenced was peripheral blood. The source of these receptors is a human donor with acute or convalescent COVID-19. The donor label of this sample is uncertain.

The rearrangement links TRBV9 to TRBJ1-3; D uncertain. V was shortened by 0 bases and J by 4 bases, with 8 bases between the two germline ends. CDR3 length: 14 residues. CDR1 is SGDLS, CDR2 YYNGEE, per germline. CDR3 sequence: CASSVADFGNTIYF. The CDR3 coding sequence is TGTGCCAGCAGCGTAGCTGACTTCGGAAACACCATATATTTT.

The CDR3 region is CASSRAGARDTQYF. In nucleotides, the CDR3 is TGTGCCAGCAGCCGAGCGGGAGCGAGAGATACGCAGTATTTT. The V and J genes are TRBV7-9 and TRBJ2-3; 8 bases match TRBD2. CDR1 is SEHNR, CDR2 FQNEAQ, per germline (reference sequence). This CDR3 is 14 amino acids long. V lost 5 bases and J lost 5; bases outside the gene matches: 6.

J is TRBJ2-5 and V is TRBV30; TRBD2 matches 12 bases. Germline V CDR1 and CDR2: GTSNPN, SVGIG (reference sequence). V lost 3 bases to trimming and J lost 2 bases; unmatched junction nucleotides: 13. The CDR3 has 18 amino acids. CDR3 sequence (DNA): TGTGCCTGGAGGGGACTAGCGGGCCTGTCAATTGAACAAGAGACCCAGTACTTC. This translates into CAWRGLAGLSIEQETQYF.

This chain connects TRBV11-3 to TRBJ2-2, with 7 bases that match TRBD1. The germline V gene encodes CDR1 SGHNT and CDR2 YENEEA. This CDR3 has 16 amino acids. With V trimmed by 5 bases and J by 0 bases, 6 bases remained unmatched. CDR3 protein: CASSPQDRANTGELFF. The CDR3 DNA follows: TGTGCCAGCAGCCCCCAAGACAGGGCGAACACCGGGGAGCTGTTTTTT.

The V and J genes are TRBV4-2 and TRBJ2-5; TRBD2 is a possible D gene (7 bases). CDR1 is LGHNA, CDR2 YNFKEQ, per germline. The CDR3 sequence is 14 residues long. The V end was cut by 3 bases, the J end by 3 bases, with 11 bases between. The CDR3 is CASSQGAGEETQYF. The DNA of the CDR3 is TGTGCCAGCAGCCAGGGGGCGGGAGAAGAGACCCAGTACTTC.

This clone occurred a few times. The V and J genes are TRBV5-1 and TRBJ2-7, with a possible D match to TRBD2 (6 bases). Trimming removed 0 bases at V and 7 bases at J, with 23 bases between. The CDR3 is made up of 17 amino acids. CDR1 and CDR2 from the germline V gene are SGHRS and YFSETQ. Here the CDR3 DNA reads TGCGCCAGCAGCTTGGGTGCCGGAGGGACCGTTTTCGAGGAGCAGTACTTC. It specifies CASSLGAGGTVFEEQYF. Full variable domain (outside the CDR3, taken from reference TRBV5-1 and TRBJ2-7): KAGVTQTPRYLIKTRGQQVTLSCSPISGHRSVSWYQQTPGQGLQFLFEYFSETQRNKGNFPGRFSGRQFSNSRSEMNVSTLELGDSALYLCASSLGAGGTVFEEQYFGPGTRLTVT.

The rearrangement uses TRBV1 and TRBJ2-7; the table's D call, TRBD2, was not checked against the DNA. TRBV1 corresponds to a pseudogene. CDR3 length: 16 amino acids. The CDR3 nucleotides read TGCACCAGCGTAAGACTAGCGGGGGGCCCTACATACGAGCAGTACTTC. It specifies CTSVRLAGGPTYEQYF.

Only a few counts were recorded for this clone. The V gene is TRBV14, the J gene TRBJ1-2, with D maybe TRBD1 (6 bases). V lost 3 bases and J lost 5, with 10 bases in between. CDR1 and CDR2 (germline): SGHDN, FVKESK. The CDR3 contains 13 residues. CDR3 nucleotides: TGTGCCAGCAGCCATGGGGGCCGGTATGGCTACACCTTC. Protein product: CASSHGGRYGYTF.

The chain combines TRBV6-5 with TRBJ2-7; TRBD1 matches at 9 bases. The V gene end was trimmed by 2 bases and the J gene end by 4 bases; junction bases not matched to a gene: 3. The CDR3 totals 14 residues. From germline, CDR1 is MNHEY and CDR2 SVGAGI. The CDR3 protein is CASSYGDRAYEQYF. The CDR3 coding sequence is TGTGCCAGCAGTTACGGGGACAGGGCTTACGAGCAGTACTTC.

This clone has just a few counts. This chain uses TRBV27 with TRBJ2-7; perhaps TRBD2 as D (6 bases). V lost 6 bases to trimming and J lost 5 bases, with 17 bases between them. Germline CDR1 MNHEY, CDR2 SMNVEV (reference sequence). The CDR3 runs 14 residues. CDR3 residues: CASSESGRTHEQYF. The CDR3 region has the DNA TGTGCCAGCAGCGAGTCCGGGAGAACGCACGAGCAGTACTTC.

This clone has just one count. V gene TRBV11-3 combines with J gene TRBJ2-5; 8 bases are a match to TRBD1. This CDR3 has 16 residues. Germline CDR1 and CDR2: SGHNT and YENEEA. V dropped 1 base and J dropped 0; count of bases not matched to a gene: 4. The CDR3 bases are TGTGCCAGCAGCTTAGGCCAGGGGGCAGACCAAGAGACCCAGTACTTC. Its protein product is CASSLGQGADQETQYF.

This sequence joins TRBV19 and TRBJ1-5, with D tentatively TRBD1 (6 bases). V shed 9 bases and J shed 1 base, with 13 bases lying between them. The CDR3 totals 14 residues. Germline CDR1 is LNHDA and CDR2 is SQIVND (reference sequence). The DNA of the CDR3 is TGTGCCAGCAGGACAGAGACCAGCAATCAGCCCCAGCATTTT. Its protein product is CASRTETSNQPQHF.

CDR3 in DNA: TGTGCCAGTACATTAGAGGGGGTGAACACTGAAGCTTTCTTT. This codes for CASTLEGVNTEAFF. The rearrangement links TRBV19 to TRBJ1-1; possibly TRBD1 for D (6 bases). V was clipped by 7 bases and J by 0 bases, with 12 bases between them. The germline V gene has CDR1 LNHDA and CDR2 SQIVND (reference sequence). CDR3 length: 14 amino acids.

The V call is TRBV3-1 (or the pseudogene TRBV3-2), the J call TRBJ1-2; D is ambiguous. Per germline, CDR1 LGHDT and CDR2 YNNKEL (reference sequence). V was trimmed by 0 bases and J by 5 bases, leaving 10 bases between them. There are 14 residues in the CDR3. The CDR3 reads CASSQESRNYGYTF. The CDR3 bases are TGTGCCAGCAGCCAAGAATCCAGAAATTATGGCTACACCTTC.

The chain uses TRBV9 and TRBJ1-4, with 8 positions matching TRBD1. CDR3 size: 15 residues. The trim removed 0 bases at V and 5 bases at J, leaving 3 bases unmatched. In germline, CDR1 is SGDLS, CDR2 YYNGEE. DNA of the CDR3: TGTGCCAGCAGCGTAGGTAGACAGGGGAATGAAAAACTGTTTTTT. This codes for CASSVGRQGNEKLFF.

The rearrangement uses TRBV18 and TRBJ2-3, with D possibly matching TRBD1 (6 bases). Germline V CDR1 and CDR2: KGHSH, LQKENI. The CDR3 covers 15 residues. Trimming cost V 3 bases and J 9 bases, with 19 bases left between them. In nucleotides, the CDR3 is TGTGCCAGCTCACCTGAAGGGGGATGGGGTCGGACGCAGTATTTT. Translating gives CASSPEGGWGRTQYF.

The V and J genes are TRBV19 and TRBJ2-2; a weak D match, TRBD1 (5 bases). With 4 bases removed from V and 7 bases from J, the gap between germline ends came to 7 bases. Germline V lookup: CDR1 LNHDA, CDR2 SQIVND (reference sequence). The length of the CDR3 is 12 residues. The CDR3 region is CASSTRVGELFF. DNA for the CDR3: TGTGCCAGTAGTACCAGGGTCGGGGAGCTGTTTTTT.

The CDR3 DNA reads TGTGCCAGCAAAAACGACAGGGGGAACACTGAAGCTTTCTTT. It specifies CASKNDRGNTEAFF. The rearrangement links TRBV6-5 to TRBJ1-1, with 8 bases lining up with TRBD1. After removal of 7 bases from V and 1 base from J, the junction contained 5 bases not matched to a gene. The CDR3 is made up of 14 amino acids. Germline V gene sequence: CDR1 MNHEY, CDR2 SVGAGI.

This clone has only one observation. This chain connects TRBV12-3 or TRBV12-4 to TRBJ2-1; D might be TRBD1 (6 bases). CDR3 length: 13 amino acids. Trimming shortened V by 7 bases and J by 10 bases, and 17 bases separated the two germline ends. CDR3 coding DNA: TGTGCCAGCACCCAGGGGAGTGGAAGGGAGCAGTTCTTC. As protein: CASTQGSGREQFF.

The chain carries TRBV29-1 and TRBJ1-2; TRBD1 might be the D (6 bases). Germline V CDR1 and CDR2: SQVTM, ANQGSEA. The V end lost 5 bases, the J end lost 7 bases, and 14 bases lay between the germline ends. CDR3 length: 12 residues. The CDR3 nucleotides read TGCAGCGTTTGGGGGGGCGAGTCTGGCTACACCTTC. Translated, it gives CSVWGGESGYTF.

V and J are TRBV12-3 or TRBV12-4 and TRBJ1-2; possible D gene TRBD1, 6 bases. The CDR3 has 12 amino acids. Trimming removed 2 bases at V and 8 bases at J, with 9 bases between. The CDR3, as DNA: TGTGCCAGCAGTTTACGGACAGCAGGCTACACCTTC. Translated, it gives CASSLRTAGYTF.

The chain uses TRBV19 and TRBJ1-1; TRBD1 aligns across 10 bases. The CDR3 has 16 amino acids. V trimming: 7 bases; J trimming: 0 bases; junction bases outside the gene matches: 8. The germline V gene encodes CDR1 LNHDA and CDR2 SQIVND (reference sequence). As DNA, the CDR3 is TGTGCCAGTACTAGGACAGGGGGGGTGATGAACACTGAAGCTTTCTTT. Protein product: CASTRTGGVMNTEAFF.

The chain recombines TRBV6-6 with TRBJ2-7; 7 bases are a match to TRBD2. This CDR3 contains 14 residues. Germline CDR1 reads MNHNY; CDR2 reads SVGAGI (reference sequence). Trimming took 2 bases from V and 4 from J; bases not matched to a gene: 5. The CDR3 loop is CASSYVGGWYEQYF. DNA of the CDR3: TGTGCCAGCAGTTACGTGGGGGGGTGGTACGAGCAGTACTTC.

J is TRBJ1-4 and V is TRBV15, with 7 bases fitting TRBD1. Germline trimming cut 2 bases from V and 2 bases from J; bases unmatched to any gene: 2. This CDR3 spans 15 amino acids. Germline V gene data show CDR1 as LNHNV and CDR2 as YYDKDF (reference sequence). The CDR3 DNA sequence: TGTGCCACCAGCAGATTCAGGGGGACTAATGAAAAACTGTTTTTT. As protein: CATSRFRGTNEKLFF.

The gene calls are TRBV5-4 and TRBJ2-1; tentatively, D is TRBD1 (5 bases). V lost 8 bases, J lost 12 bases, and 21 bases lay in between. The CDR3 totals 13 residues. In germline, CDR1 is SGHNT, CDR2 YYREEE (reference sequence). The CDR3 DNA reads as TGTGCCAGTGGACACGCAGGATTTTATGGGCAGTTCTTC. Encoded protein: CASGHAGFYGQFF.

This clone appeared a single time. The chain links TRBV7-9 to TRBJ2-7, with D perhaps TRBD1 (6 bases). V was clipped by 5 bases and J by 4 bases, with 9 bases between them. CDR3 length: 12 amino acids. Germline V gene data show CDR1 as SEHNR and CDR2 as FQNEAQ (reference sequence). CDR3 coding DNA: TGTGCCAGCAGCCCCACAGGGTACGAGCAGTACTTC. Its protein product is CASSPTGYEQYF.

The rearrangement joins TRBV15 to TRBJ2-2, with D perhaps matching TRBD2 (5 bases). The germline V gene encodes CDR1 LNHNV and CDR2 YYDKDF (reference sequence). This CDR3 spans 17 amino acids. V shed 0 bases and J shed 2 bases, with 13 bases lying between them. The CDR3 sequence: CATSRDGLARNTGELFF. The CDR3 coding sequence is TGTGCCACCAGCAGAGATGGGTTAGCGAGAAACACCGGGGAGCTGTTTTTT. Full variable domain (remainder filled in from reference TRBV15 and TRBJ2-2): DAMVIQNPRYQVTQFGKPVTLSCSQTLNHNVMYWYQQKSSQAPKLLFHYYDKDFNNEADTPDNFQSRRPNTSFCFLDIRSPGLGDTAMYLCATSRDGLARNTGELFFGEGSRLTVL.